This is a list of T cell receptor beta chains from one sample in a study of blood T cell repertoires in COVID-19. The method was immunoSEQ multiplex PCR; TCRdb's version includes in-frame clones alone and lacks a portion of them. The sample yields around 370,000 clones, under 95% seen once. Sequencing was performed on peripheral blood. These receptors were obtained from a woman younger than 35 who had recovered from COVID-19. The CDR3 runs from the conserved cysteine through the conserved F or W. A D gene is named only where the DNA matches it firmly. Expanded clones get a size class; other rows say once, few or many, or leave the size out.

V,size,D,J,CDR3,DNA
TRBV19,-,-,TRBJ1-1,CASSGGALNTEAFF,TGTGCCAGTAGTGGGGGGGCGCTGAACACTGAAGCTTTCTTT
TRBV3-1/TRBV3-2,-,TRBD1,TRBJ1-1,CASSQVGQWAFF,TGTGCCAGCAGCCAAGTGGGACAGTGGGCTTTCTTT
TRBV28,-,TRBD1,TRBJ1-2,CASSEGQLTYGYTF,TGTGCCAGCAGTGAGGGACAGCTGACGTATGGCTACACCTTC
TRBV19,-,TRBD1,TRBJ2-2,CASSIPGGLRTGELFF,TGTGCCAGTAGTATACCAGGGGGCTTACGAACCGGGGAGCTGTTTTTT
TRBV24-1,-,TRBD2,TRBJ2-3,CATSDYSGRFTDTQYF,TGTGCCACCAGTGATTATAGCGGGAGATTCACAGATACGCAGTATTTT
TRBV7-9,-,-,TRBJ1-1,CASSVSSGRGDTEAFF,TGTGCCAGCAGCGTATCATCGGGTCGTGGTGACACTGAAGCTTTCTTT
TRBV24-1,-,-,TRBJ2-2,CATSEGAVNTGELFF,TGTGCCACCAGTGAGGGAGCGGTGAACACCGGGGAGCTGTTTTTT
TRBV28,-,TRBD2,TRBJ2-2,CASEEPGLANTGELFF,TGTGCCAGTGAAGAGCCGGGACTAGCGAACACCGGGGAGCTGTTTTTT
TRBV7-2,few,-,TRBJ2-3,CASSFGQSTDTQYF,TGTGCCAGCAGCTTCGGACAGAGCACAGATACGCAGTATTTT
TRBV9,-,-,TRBJ2-2,CASSVRGANTGELFF,TGTGCCAGCAGCGTTAGGGGCGCGAACACCGGGGAGCTGTTTTTT
TRBV11-3,-,-,TRBJ1-5,CASSLGPGDQPQHF,TGTGCCAGCAGCTTAGGACCAGGGGATCAGCCCCAGCATTTT
TRBV18,once,-,TRBJ1-4,CASSPQPNRITWDEKLFF,TGTGCCAGCTCACCACAACCTAACAGGATTACCTGGGATGAAAAACTGTTTTTT
TRBV11-2,-,TRBD2,TRBJ2-1,CASRGYRSGRANEQFF,TGTGCCAGCAGGGGTTACCGTAGCGGGAGGGCCAATGAGCAGTTCTTC
TRBV5-1,-,TRBD1,TRBJ1-2,CAIPTGSNYGYTF,TGCGCCATTCCGACAGGGTCTAACTATGGCTACACCTTC
TRBV10-3,-,TRBD1,TRBJ1-5,CAISNGDRDGQPQHF,TGTGCCATCAGTAACGGGGACAGGGACGGTCAGCCCCAGCATTTT
TRBV30,-,-,TRBJ1-1,CAWSRGHPPIMNTEAFF,TGTGCCTGGAGTAGGGGACACCCCCCCATCATGAACACTGAAGCTTTCTTT
TRBV2,-,TRBD2,TRBJ2-5,CASSESGGRAEETQYF,TGTGCCAGCAGTGAATCTGGCGGGAGGGCCGAAGAGACCCAGTACTTC
TRBV7-2,-,-,TRBJ2-1,CASSLGPGTYNEQFF,TGTGCCAGCAGCTTAGGCCCGGGGACCTACAATGAGCAGTTCTTC
TRBV5-4,-,-,TRBJ1-2,CASSLAAGVDYGYTF,TGTGCCAGCAGCTTGGCGGCAGGGGTGGACTATGGCTACACCTTC
TRBV27,-,TRBD2,TRBJ2-1,CASSLKREGDYEQFF,TGTGCCAGCAGTTTAAAGCGGGAGGGCGATTATGAGCAGTTCTTC
TRBV11-3,-,TRBD2,TRBJ2-5,CASSLRTSARYQETQYF,TGTGCCAGCAGCTTAAGGACTAGCGCAAGGTACCAAGAGACCCAGTACTTC
TRBV5-1,-,TRBD1,TRBJ2-5,CASSLEGQAIGETQYF,TGCGCCAGCAGCTTGGAGGGACAGGCGATCGGAGAGACCCAGTACTTC
TRBV29-1,-,TRBD1,TRBJ1-5,CSVMDRVGNQPQHF,TGCAGCGTTATGGACAGGGTGGGCAATCAGCCCCAGCATTTT
TRBV6-5,-,-,TRBJ2-2,CASSRLATGELFF,TGTGCCAGCAGTCGCCTAGCCACCGGGGAGCTGTTTTTT
TRBV11-2,once,-,TRBJ2-1,CASSPVSEQFF,TGTGCCAGCAGCCCCGTGAGTGAGCAGTTCTTC
TRBV5-4,-,-,TRBJ2-5,CASSFGLSRETQYF,TGTGCCAGCAGCTTTGGACTAAGCAGGGAGACCCAGTACTTC
TRBV6-5,-,-,TRBJ2-2,CASSYQNTGELFF,TGTGCCAGCAGTTACCAGAACACCGGGGAGCTGTTTTTT
TRBV5-1,-,-,TRBJ2-1,CASSKGNSVYNEQFF,TGCGCCAGCAGCAAGGGGAACAGCGTATACAATGAGCAGTTCTTC
TRBV6-5,-,-,TRBJ2-3,CASSRSTDTQYF,TGTGCCAGCTCCAGGAGCACAGATACGCAGTATTTT
TRBV19,-,TRBD1,TRBJ1-3,CASSRTGGSGNTIYF,TGTGCCAGTAGTAGGACAGGGGGATCTGGAAACACCATATATTTT
TRBV7-8,few,-,TRBJ1-5,CASSLGVGNQPQHF,TGTGCCAGCAGCCTTGGTGTCGGTAATCAGCCCCAGCATTTT
TRBV5-1,-,TRBD1,TRBJ1-6,CASSPDRDRGHSPLHF,TGCGCCAGCAGCCCTGACCGGGACAGGGGGCATTCACCCCTCCACTTT
TRBV29-1,-,-,TRBJ2-2,CSVDFAESGHTGELFF,TGCAGCGTTGATTTCGCTGAGTCAGGGCACACCGGGGAGCTGTTTTTT
TRBV28,-,TRBD2,TRBJ2-1,CASTKMGKTSGYNEQFF,TGTGCCAGCACCAAAATGGGGAAGACTAGCGGTTACAATGAGCAGTTCTTC
TRBV5-4,-,-,TRBJ1-1,CASSHEVGGTEAFF,TGTGCCAGCAGCCACGAAGTCGGAGGCACTGAAGCTTTCTTT
TRBV5-1,-,TRBD2,TRBJ2-3,CASSPEGLAGRGTDTQYF,TGCGCCAGCAGCCCTGAGGGACTAGCGGGACGGGGCACAGATACGCAGTATTTT
TRBV7-2,-,-,TRBJ2-3,CASSLGAGWTSTDTQYF,TGTGCCAGCAGCTTAGGCGCCGGGTGGACTAGCACAGATACGCAGTATTTT
TRBV28,-,-,TRBJ2-1,CASSSTSGDFYEQFF,TGTGCCAGCAGTTCGACCTCCGGGGATTTCTATGAGCAGTTCTTC
TRBV4-1,-,-,TRBJ1-1,CASSQDWGRTEAFF,TGCGCCAGCAGCCAAGATTGGGGGCGGACTGAAGCTTTCTTT
TRBV19,-,TRBD2,TRBJ2-1,CASSHPTSGIYNEQFF,TGTGCCAGTAGCCACCCGACTAGCGGGATCTACAATGAGCAGTTCTTC
TRBV6-2/TRBV6-3,-,-,TRBJ2-1,CASSYSNLDNEQFF,TGTGCCAGCAGTTACTCGAACTTAGACAATGAGCAGTTCTTC